These T cell receptor beta chains were read from a single sample in a study of blood T cells in healthy people across ages. MiXCR, applied by TCRdb to the 5' RACE reads, yields one record per CDR3 protein. The table shows more than 500,000 distinct CDR3 sequences, with about 27% occurring only once. These data were likewise used in another study, on T cells of mothers and their children.

The sample was blood. Receptors were obtained from a boy aged 2 to 10 in good health. The CDR3 runs from the conserved cysteine through the conserved F or W. The D gene is left open where the match is weak. Where a row states a size, it is once, few, many or the class of an expanded clone; other rows omit it.

cdr3_nt cdr3_aa v_call d_call clone_size j_call
TGTGCCAGCAGCTTGCCCCTAGCGGGAGAGACCCAGTACTTC CASSLPLAGETQYF TRBV7-2 TRBD2 NA TRBJ2-5
TGTGCCAGCAGTCGGTTAGGGGGGTTGAATGAGCAGTTCTTC CASSRLGGLNEQFF TRBV12-3/TRBV12-4 NA few TRBJ2-1
TGCGCCAGCAGCTTACGGACTAGCGGAAGACCAGAGACCCAGTACTTC CASSLRTSGRPETQYF TRBV4-1 TRBD2 few TRBJ2-5
TGTGCCAGCAGTTCCCTCGGACAGCACGAGCAGTACTTC CASSSLGQHEQYF TRBV12-3/TRBV12-4 NA NA TRBJ2-7
TGTGCCTGGACGGTACTCAACACCGGGGAGCTGTTTTTT CAWTVLNTGELFF TRBV30 NA NA TRBJ2-2
TGTGCCAGCAGTCGACAGGGTGTGGGTTCCCAGTACTTC CASSRQGVGSQYF TRBV7-9 TRBD1 once TRBJ2-5
TGTGCCAGCAGCCTGCCCTGGATTGGAGGGGGCGAGGCAGCCACCTTC CASSLPWIGGGEAATF TRBV5-6 TRBD1 few TRBJ1-2
TGTGCCGGCAGTTCGGGACAGGGGCGTGAAAAACTGTTTTTT CAGSSGQGREKLFF TRBV27 TRBD1 NA TRBJ1-4
TGCAGTGCTAGCGGTGGGGGGCTGGGGTATGAAGCTTTCTTT CSASGGGLGYEAFF TRBV20-1 NA few TRBJ1-1
TGTGCCAGCAGCGCTAGGGGTAATTACAATGAGCAGTTCTTC CASSARGNYNEQFF TRBV27 NA few TRBJ2-1
TGTGCCAGCAGACGACAGGGGCAGCCCCTCCACTTT CASRRQGQPLHF TRBV7-2 TRBD1 NA TRBJ1-6
TGTGCCAGCAGCCAAGGCAGAATCCGGGGGATGGTCAAAAACATTCAGTACTTC CASSQGRIRGMVKNIQYF TRBV3-1 NA NA TRBJ2-4
TGCGCCAGCAGAGAGGACAGGAACAATAATTCACCCCTCCACTTT CASREDRNNNSPLHF TRBV5-1 TRBD1 NA TRBJ1-6
TGCGCCAGCAGCTTGGACGAGATGAACACTGAAGCTTTCTTT CASSLDEMNTEAFF TRBV5-1 NA few TRBJ1-1
TGTGCCAGCAGTTACTCGAGGGCAATCCAGACAGAAGCTTTCTTT CASSYSRAIQTEAFF TRBV6-5 NA NA TRBJ1-1
TGCAGTGCTAAGGGTGGGTCTAGTGGCTACACCTTC CSAKGGSSGYTF TRBV20-1 NA NA TRBJ1-2
TGCAGTGCTTCGGCTAGCGGACCTTACGAGCAGTACTTC CSASASGPYEQYF TRBV20-1 TRBD2 many TRBJ2-7
TGTGCCAGCACCTCCGGGACTGCTTACAATGAGCAGTTCTTC CASTSGTAYNEQFF TRBV25-1 NA NA TRBJ2-1
TGCGCCAGCAGAACTACAGGGGATCGGGCGCGAGGCTACACCTTC CASRTTGDRARGYTF TRBV5-1 TRBD1 few TRBJ1-2
TGCAGTGCCCTACCACTGAGGGATACGCAGTATTTT CSALPLRDTQYF TRBV20-1 NA few TRBJ2-3
TGTGCCAGCAGACTTCACGGCCCCGAAAACACCATATATTTT CASRLHGPENTIYF TRBV27 NA NA TRBJ1-3
TGTGCCAGCAGCCCCCGTGAGGCTCTGTACAATGAGCAGTTCTTC CASSPREALYNEQFF TRBV28 NA few TRBJ2-1
TGTGCCAGCAGCGCCGGACTAGCGGGGTCAGATACGCAGTATTTT CASSAGLAGSDTQYF TRBV2 TRBD2 NA TRBJ2-3
TGTGCCAGCGTGGACTCATCAGTCTACGAGCAGTACTTC CASVDSSVYEQYF TRBV12-3/TRBV12-4 NA NA TRBJ2-7
TGTGCCAGCAGCCGGGATACGAATCAGCCCCAGCATTTT CASSRDTNQPQHF TRBV11-2 NA few TRBJ1-5
TGTGCCAGTAGTCCCCCGGCACTAGCGGGGAACACCGGGGAGCTGTTTTTT CASSPPALAGNTGELFF TRBV19 TRBD2 NA TRBJ2-2
TGTGCCAGCGCAGGGGGGAACACCTACGAGCAGTACTTC CASAGGNTYEQYF TRBV2 NA NA TRBJ2-7
TGCAGCGTTGGCCAGCTTGGGACAGGGAGGAACACCGGGGAGCTGTTTTTT CSVGQLGTGRNTGELFF TRBV29-1 TRBD1 NA TRBJ2-2
TGCAGCGTCGCCTCCGGGACAGGGTTCAACGAGCAGTACTTC CSVASGTGFNEQYF TRBV29-1 TRBD1 NA TRBJ2-7
TGTGCCAGCAGCCACGTACTAGCGGGCATCCACAATGAGCAGTTCTTC CASSHVLAGIHNEQFF TRBV3-1 TRBD2 NA TRBJ2-1
TGTGCCAGCAGCTTAACAGGGAAGATTTCCGAGCAGTACTTC CASSLTGKISEQYF TRBV7-2 NA NA TRBJ2-7
TGTGCCAGCAGTTACAGGGGTGGGTTGTTCTTC CASSYRGGLFF TRBV6-5 NA NA TRBJ2-1
TGTGCCAGCAGTTACGCGGGACAGATCTACGAGCAGTACTTC CASSYAGQIYEQYF TRBV6-2/TRBV6-3 NA NA TRBJ2-7
TGTGCCAGCAGCCAAGGGCTAGCGATCTACGAGCAGTACTTC CASSQGLAIYEQYF TRBV3-1 NA many TRBJ2-7
TGTGCCATCAGTGAGTCGTATCCAGGTTCGGTGTTTTTT CAISESYPGSVFF TRBV10-3 NA few TRBJ2-2
TGCGCCAGCAGCTTGAGGGGCCGGGGGGTTGGTGACACTGAAGCTTTCTTT CASSLRGRGVGDTEAFF TRBV5-1 NA many TRBJ1-1
TGTGCCAGCAGTGTCATGGGAATGGAGACCCAGTACTTC CASSVMGMETQYF TRBV27 NA few TRBJ2-5
TGTGCCAGCAGTTACTCTCTAGCGGGACTGAATGAGCAGTTCTTC CASSYSLAGLNEQFF TRBV6-5 TRBD2 NA TRBJ2-1
TGTGCCATCAGTGCAGCGGGGGGGCAGTACGAGCAGTACTTC CAISAAGGQYEQYF TRBV10-3 TRBD2 few TRBJ2-7
TGCAGCGCCCTGTACTGGGCCCCAAGTAGGCTCCAAGAGACCCAGTACTTC CSALYWAPSRLQETQYF TRBV29-1 NA NA TRBJ2-5
TGTGCCAGCAGCTACTGGTTAGATCAGCCCCAGCATTTT CASSYWLDQPQHF TRBV12-3/TRBV12-4 NA NA TRBJ1-5
TGTGCCAGCAGCAACCCGGGACAGGGGAACTATGGCTACGCCTTC CASSNPGQGNYGYAF TRBV7-9 TRBD1 NA TRBJ1-2
TGCAGTGCTAACCCCCCGGGACAGGGCAACGAGCAGTACTTC CSANPPGQGNEQYF TRBV20-1 TRBD1 NA TRBJ2-7
TGTGCCAGCAGTTTTTACTCGGGGACAGGGATTTTATACGAGCAGTACTTC CASSFYSGTGILYEQYF TRBV27 TRBD1 NA TRBJ2-7
TGTGCCAGCAGCTTAGCACACGGACTAGCGGGAGGGAAAAACATTCAGTACTTC CASSLAHGLAGGKNIQYF TRBV7-8 TRBD2 NA TRBJ2-4
TGCAGTGCTAGAAAGGACAGGGAGGTGGGAAGTTGGGAAAAACTGTTTTTT CSARKDREVGSWEKLFF TRBV20-1 TRBD1 few TRBJ1-4
TGCGCCAGCAGTGCAGCATTAGGGGGGATCGACGAGCAGTACTTC CASSAALGGIDEQYF TRBV10-1 NA NA TRBJ2-7
TGCGCCAGCAGCCCGTGGGACAGGGGGCCTATGAACACTGAAGCTTTCTTT CASSPWDRGPMNTEAFF TRBV5-1 TRBD1 few TRBJ1-1
TGCGCCAGCAGCCTCGTCGATAAACCACCCACAGATACGCAGTATTTT CASSLVDKPPTDTQYF TRBV5-1 NA few TRBJ2-3